This TCR beta chain is drawn from a study of tumor-infiltrating lymphocytes in primary liver carcinoma. From 500 ng of total RNA, TCR beta-specific cDNA was reverse-transcribed using a constant-region primer. Three rounds of nested multiplex PCR with slightly modified ARM-PCR produced TCR beta libraries. TRBV1-TRBV30 forward primers paired with a C-beta reverse primer were used in the first two PCR rounds, which ran roughly 9 cycles each. Via MiXCR, TCRdb re-called the multiplex PCR reads, giving one row per CDR3 protein. The table has fewer than 350,000 distinct CDR3 sequences, 65% seen once. Germline DNA was also extracted, and blood RNA derived from unsorted whole blood. This clonotype was seen a single time. The CDR3 extends over 14 amino acids. V gave up 8 bases and J gave up 4 bases, with 15 bases separating them. Germline V gene data show CDR1 as MNHEY and CDR2 as SVGAGI.

This receptor was obtained from a man between 35 and 55 years old with primary liver carcinoma and hepatitis B virus infection. This chain links TRBV6-5 with TRBJ1-3; TRBD1 is a possible D gene (6 bases). Sequencing was performed on peripheral blood. The CDR3 reads CASSRGRWGNTIYF. The CDR3 nucleotides are TGTGCCAGCTCCAGGGGCAGGTGGGGAAACACCATATATTTT.